The rows below give T cell receptor beta chains drawn from one sample of a study of early T cells in non-severe SARS-CoV-2 infection. TCRdb called the 5' RACE reads again in MiXCR, with one record for every CDR3 protein. This sample has roughly 50,000 distinct CDR3 sequences, with roughly 8.2% found just once. Sequenced sample: whole blood. These TCRs come from an adult who was a healthcare worker with PCR-confirmed SARS-CoV-2 infection or an uninfected control (not recorded which). CDR3s include the opening cysteine and the closing phenylalanine or tryptophan. The order of the fields is J gene, clone size, D gene, V gene, CDR3 DNA, CDR3 protein. A D gene is named only where the DNA matches it firmly. A clone size is listed for some rows: how often the clone was seen (once, few, many), or a class if it is expanded.

>TRBJ2-5|few|.|TRBV11-2
TGTGCCAGCAGCTTTAACCTCATCTATGGGGAGACCCAGTACTTC
CASSFNLIYGETQYF
>TRBJ2-3|.|.|TRBV14
TGTGCCAGCAGCCATCCCTATCGGGCGGATACGCAGTATTTT
CASSHPYRADTQYF
>TRBJ2-7|few|TRBD1|TRBV15
TGTGCCACCAGCAGAGGTTCCGGGACAGGGACCTACGAGCAGTACTTC
CATSRGSGTGTYEQYF
>TRBJ2-2|.|TRBD2|TRBV6-1
TGTGCCAGCAGTGAATTCCTAGCGGGAGGGGCCGGGGAGCTGTTTTTT
CASSEFLAGGAGELFF
>TRBJ2-5|few|.|TRBV20-1
TGCAGTGCTAGCCCCCGCGGGGTCTTTAGAGAGACCCAGTACTTC
CSASPRGVFRETQYF
>TRBJ1-2|few|TRBD1|TRBV5-1
TGCGCCAGCAGCTTGCAGGGACAGGGTCAGGGGTCATATGGCTACACCTTC
CASSLQGQGQGSYGYTF
>TRBJ1-1|many|TRBD1|TRBV5-1
TGCGCCAGCAGCGGGACAGGCTTTGAAGCTTTCTTT
CASSGTGFEAFF
>TRBJ2-3|few|TRBD2|TRBV6-6
TGTGCCAGCAGTTACACAGCGGGAGGGCAGGAAGATACGCAGTATTTT
CASSYTAGGQEDTQYF
>TRBJ1-6|.|TRBD1|TRBV7-2
TGTGCCAGCAGCTTAGCGGGGACAGCGATTAATTCACCCCTCCACTTT
CASSLAGTAINSPLHF
>TRBJ1-1|many|TRBD1|TRBV9
TGTGCCAGCAGCCCAACGAGACAGGGCGCTATGAACACTGAAGCTTTCTTT
CASSPTRQGAMNTEAFF
>TRBJ2-3|many|.|TRBV4-1
TGCGCCAGCAGCCAAGCGGCTCGGGACACAGATACGCAGTATTTT
CASSQAARDTDTQYF
>TRBJ2-1|few|.|TRBV12-3/TRBV12-4
TGTGCCAGCAGTTTAGTTGGTAGCTGGAACAATGAGCAGTTCTTC
CASSLVGSWNNEQFF
>TRBJ2-5|.|TRBD2|TRBV4-1
TGCGCCAGCAGCCAAGATATAACGGGGGGGAAAGAGACCCAGTACTTC
CASSQDITGGKETQYF
>TRBJ1-5|few|.|TRBV6-1
TGTGCCAGCAGTGAAATCGGTCAGCCCCAGCATTTT
CASSEIGQPQHF
>TRBJ1-5|.|.|TRBV6-6
TGTGCCAGCAGTTACGGTAGCAATCAGCCCCAGCATTTT
CASSYGSNQPQHF
>TRBJ1-5|many|.|TRBV6-6
TGTGCCAGCAGTTACTCGACCGTTAATCAGCCCCAGCATTTT
CASSYSTVNQPQHF
>TRBJ2-1|many|TRBD2|TRBV14
TGTGCCAGCAGAGGACTAGCGGGAGCAGGTGAGCAGTTCTTC
CASRGLAGAGEQFF
>TRBJ2-3|.|.|TRBV2
TGTGCCAGCAGTGAAAGTAGGACTCCCCGCCCTACAGATACGCAGTATTTT
CASSESRTPRPTDTQYF
>TRBJ2-7|many|.|TRBV27
TGTGCCAGCCGCGACGGTGCCTTAATTACCGAGCAGTACTTC
CASRDGALITEQYF
>TRBJ1-1|.|TRBD1|TRBV20-1
TGCAGTGCTCTTAATTTCGGGACAGGGGGCACTGAAGCTTTCTTT
CSALNFGTGGTEAFF
>TRBJ2-2|many|.|TRBV6-5
TGTGCCAGCAGCCGCAACACCGGGGAGCTGTTTTTT
CASSRNTGELFF
>TRBJ2-5|few|TRBD2|TRBV7-9
TGTGCCAGCAGCTTAGGGACAACTAGCGGGGGCCAAGAGACCCAGTACTTC
CASSLGTTSGGQETQYF